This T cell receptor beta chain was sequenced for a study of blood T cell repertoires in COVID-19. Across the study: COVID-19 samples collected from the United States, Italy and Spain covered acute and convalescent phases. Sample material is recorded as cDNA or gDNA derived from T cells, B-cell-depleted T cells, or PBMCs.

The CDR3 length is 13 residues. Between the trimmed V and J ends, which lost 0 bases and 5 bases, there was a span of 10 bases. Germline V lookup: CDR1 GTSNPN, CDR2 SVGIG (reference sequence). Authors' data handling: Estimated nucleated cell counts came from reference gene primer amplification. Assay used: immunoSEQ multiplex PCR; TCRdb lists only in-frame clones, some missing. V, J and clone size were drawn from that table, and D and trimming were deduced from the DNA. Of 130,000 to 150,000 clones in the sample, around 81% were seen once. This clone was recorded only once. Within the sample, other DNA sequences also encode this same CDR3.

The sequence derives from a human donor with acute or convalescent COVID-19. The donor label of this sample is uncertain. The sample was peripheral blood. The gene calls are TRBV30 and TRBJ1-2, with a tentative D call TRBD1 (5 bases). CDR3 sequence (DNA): TGTGCCTGGAGTGTAGGTCAGGGTTATGGCTACACCTTC. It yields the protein CAWSVGQGYGYTF. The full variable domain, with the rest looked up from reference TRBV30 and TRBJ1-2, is SQTIHQWPATLVQPVGSPLSLECTVEGTSNPNLYWYRQAAGRGLQLLFYSVGIGQISSEVPQNLSASRPQDRQFILSSKKLLLSDSGFYLCAWSVGQGYGYTFGSGTRLTVV.